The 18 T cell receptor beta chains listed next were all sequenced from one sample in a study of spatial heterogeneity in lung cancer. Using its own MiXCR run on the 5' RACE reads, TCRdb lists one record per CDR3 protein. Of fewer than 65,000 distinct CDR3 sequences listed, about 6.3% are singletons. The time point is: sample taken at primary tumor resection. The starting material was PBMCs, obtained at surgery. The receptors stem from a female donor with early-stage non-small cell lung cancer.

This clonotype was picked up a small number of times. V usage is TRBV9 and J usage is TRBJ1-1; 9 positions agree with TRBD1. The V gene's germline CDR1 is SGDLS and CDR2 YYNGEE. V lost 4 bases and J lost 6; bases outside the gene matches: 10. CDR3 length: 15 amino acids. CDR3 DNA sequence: TGTGCCAGCAGCCCCCGGGACAGGGCCGGCGCTGAAGCTTTCTTT. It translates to CASSPRDRAGAEAFF.

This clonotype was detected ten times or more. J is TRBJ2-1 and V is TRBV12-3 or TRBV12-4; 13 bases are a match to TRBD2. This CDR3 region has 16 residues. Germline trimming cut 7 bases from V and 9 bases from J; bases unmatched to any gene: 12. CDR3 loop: CASTPRTSGSSSEQFF. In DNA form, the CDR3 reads TGTGCCAGCACCCCTCGGACTAGCGGGAGTTCGAGTGAGCAGTTCTTC.

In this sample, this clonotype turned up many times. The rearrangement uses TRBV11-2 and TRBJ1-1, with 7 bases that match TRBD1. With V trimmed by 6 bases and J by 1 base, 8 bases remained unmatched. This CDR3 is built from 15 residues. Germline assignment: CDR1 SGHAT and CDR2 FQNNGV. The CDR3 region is CASSSYRGGNTEAFF. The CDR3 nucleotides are TGTGCCAGCAGTTCGTACAGGGGAGGGAACACTGAAGCTTTCTTT. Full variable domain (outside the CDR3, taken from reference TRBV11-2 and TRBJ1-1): EAGVAQSPRYKIIEKRQSVAFWCNPISGHATLYWYQQILGQGPKLLIQFQNNGVVDDSQLPKDRFSAERLKGVDSTLKIQPAKLEDSAVYLCASSSYRGGNTEAFFGQGTRLTVV.

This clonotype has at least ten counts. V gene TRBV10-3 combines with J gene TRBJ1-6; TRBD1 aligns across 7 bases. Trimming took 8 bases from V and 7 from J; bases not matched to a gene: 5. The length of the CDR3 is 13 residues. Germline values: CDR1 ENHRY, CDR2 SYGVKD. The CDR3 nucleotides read TGTGCCATCGGGGGGACAGAGAATTCACCCCTCCACTTT. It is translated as CAIGGTENSPLHF.

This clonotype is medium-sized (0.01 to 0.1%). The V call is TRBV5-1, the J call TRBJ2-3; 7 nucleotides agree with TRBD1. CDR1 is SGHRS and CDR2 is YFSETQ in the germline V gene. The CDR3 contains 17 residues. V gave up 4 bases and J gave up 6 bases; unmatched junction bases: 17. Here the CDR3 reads CASSLGSRGQRADTQYF. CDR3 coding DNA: TGCGCCAGCAGCCTAGGCTCGAGGGGACAGAGGGCGGATACGCAGTATTTT. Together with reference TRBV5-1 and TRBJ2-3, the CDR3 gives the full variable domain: KAGVTQTPRYLIKTRGQQVTLSCSPISGHRSVSWYQQTPGQGLQFLFEYFSETQRNKGNFPGRFSGRQFSNSRSEMNVSTLELGDSALYLCASSLGSRGQRADTQYFGPGTRLTVL.

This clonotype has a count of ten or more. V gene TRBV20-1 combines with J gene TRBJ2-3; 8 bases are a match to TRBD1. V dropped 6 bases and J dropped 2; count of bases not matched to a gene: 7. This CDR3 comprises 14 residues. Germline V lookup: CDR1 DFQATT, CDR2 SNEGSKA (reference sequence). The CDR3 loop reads CSAKRTGPTDTQYF. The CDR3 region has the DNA TGCAGTGCAAAGAGGACAGGGCCCACAGATACGCAGTATTTT.

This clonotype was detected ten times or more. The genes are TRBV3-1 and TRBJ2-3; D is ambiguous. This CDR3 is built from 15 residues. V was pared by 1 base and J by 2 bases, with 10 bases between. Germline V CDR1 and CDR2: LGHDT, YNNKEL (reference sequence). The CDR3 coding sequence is TGTGCCAGCAGCCAAGGCCTACAGTTCACAGATACGCAGTATTTT. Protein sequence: CASSQGLQFTDTQYF.

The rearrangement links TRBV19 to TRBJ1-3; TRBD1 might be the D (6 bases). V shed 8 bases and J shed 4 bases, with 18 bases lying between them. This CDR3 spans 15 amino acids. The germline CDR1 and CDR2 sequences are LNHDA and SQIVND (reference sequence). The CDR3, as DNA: TGTGCCAGTCGACCCCCCGGACAGCAGGGAAACACCATATATTTT. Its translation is CASRPPGQQGNTIYF. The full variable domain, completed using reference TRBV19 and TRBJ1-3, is DGGITQSPKYLFRKEGQNVTLSCEQNLNHDAMYWYRQDPGQGLRLIYYSQIVNDFQKGDIAEGYSVSREKKESFPLTVTSAQKNPTAFYLCASRPPGQQGNTIYFGEGSWLTVV.

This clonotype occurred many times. CDR3 sequence reads: CASSRAKREGLNEQFF. CDR3 DNA sequence: TGTGCCAGCTCACGGGCGAAGCGGGAGGGCCTCAATGAGCAGTTCTTC. The chain joins TRBV18 to TRBJ2-1, with 10 nucleotides matching TRBD2. V lost 4 bases and J lost 6; bases outside the gene matches: 9. CDR1 and CDR2 (germline): KGHSH, LQKENI. The CDR3 sequence is 16 residues long.

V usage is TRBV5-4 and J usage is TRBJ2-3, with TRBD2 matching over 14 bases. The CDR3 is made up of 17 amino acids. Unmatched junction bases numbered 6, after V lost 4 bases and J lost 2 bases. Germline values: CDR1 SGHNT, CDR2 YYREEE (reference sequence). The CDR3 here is CASSGGLAGEFTDTQYF. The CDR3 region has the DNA TGTGCCAGCAGCGGGGGACTAGCGGGAGAGTTCACAGATACGCAGTATTTT.

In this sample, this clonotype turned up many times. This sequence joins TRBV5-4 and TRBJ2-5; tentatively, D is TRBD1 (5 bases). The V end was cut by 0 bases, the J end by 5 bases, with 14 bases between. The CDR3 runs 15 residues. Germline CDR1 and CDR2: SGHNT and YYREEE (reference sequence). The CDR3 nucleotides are TGTGCCAGCAGCTTGGAACAGGTTGATTGGGAGACCCAGTACTTC. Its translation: CASSLEQVDWETQYF.

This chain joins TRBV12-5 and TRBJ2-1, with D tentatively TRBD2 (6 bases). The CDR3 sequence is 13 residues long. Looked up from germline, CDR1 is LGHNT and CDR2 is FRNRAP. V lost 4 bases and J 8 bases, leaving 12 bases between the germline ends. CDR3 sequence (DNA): TGTGCTAGTGGTTCCGGGAGTAGCGATGAGCAGTTCTTC. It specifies CASGSGSSDEQFF.

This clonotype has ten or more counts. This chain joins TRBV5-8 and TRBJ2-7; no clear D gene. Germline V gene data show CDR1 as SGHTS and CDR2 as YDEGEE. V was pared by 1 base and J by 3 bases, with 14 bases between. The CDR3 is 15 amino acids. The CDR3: CASSLWQENNYEQYV. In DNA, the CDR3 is TGTGCCAGCAGCTTGTGGCAGGAAAATAACTACGAGCAGTACGTC.

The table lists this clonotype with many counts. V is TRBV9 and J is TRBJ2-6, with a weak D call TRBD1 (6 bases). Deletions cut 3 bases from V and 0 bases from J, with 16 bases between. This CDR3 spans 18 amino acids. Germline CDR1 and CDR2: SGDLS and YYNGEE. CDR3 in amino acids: CASSERGGSPSGANVLTF. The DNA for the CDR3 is TGTGCCAGCAGCGAAAGAGGGGGTTCCCCCTCTGGGGCCAACGTCCTGACTTTC.

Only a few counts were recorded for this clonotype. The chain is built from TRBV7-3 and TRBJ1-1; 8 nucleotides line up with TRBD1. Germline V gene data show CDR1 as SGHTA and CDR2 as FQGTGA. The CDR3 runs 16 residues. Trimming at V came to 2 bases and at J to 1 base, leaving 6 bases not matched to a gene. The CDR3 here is CASSLAHGTGNTEAFF. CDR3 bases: TGTGCCAGCAGCTTAGCCCACGGGACAGGGAACACTGAAGCTTTCTTT.

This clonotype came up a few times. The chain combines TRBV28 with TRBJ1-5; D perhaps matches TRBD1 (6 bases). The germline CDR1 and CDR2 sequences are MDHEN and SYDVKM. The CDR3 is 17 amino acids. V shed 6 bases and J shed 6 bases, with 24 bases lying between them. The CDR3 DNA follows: TGTGCCAGCAGATACTCGGGACCACAGGGCAGGAGTCAGCCCCAGCATTTT. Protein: CASRYSGPQGRSQPQHF.

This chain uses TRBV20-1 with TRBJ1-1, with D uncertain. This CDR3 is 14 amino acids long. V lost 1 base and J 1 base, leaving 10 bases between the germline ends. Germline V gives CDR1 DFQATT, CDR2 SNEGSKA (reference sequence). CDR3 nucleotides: TGCAGTGCTAGAGCGCAGATTTCGAACACTGAAGCTTTCTTT. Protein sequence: CSARAQISNTEAFF.

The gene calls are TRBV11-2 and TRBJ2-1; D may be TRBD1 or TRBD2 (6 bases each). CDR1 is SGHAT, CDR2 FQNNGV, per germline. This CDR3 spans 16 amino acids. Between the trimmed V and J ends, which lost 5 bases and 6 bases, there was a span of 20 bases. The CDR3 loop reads CASSPRGQVEVNEQFF. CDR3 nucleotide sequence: TGTGCCAGCAGCCCACGGGGGCAGGTGGAGGTCAATGAGCAGTTCTTC.